Shown below are 26 T cell receptor beta chains from a single sample sequenced in a study of Ad26.COV2.S vaccination and SARS-CoV-2 variants. Treatment denoted: around 19 received Ad26.COV2.S at low or high dose, single or two shots; about five received placebo; per-sample allocation not given. Sampling was performed 63 days after the first vaccine or placebo injection. Some clones are missing from TCRdb's copy, which holds only in-frame ones; the method was immunoSEQ multiplex PCR. This table has hundreds of thousands of clones, around nine tenths appearing once. Material: peripheral blood, obtained in a trial of Ad26.COV2.S vaccine versus placebo. The source of these receptors is a person between 18 and 65 years old who received the Ad26.COV2.S COVID-19 vaccine or a placebo.

The chain uses TRBV7-2 and TRBJ1-1, with D maybe TRBD1 (6 bases). This CDR3 region has 15 residues. With 1 base removed from V and 4 bases from J, the gap between germline ends came to 13 bases. The germline V gene has CDR1 SGHTA and CDR2 FQGNSA. The DNA of the CDR3 is TGTGCCAGCAGCTTAGGAACCAGGGGCACCACTGAAGCTTTCTTT. This encodes CASSLGTRGTTEAFF.

The rearrangement joins TRBV4-1 to TRBJ2-7; D is possibly TRBD1 (6 bases). Germline V CDR1 and CDR2: MGHRA, YSYEKL. The V end lost 2 bases, the J end lost 3 bases, and 14 bases lay between the germline ends. This CDR3 spans 15 amino acids. CDR3 loop: CASSQTGMSGYEQYF. As DNA, the CDR3 is TGCGCCAGCAGCCAAACAGGGATGTCGGGCTACGAGCAGTACTTC.

J is TRBJ1-2 and V is TRBV5-6; possibly TRBD1 for D (5 bases). There are 16 residues in the CDR3. V lost 2 bases and J lost 5, with 19 bases in between. CDR1 and CDR2 (germline): SGHDT, YYEEEE. This CDR3 reads CASSFLRAREGYGYTF. The CDR3 bases are TGTGCCAGCAGCTTTCTAAGGGCCAGGGAAGGGTATGGCTACACCTTC.

V gene TRBV20-1 combines with J gene TRBJ2-7; D may be TRBD1 or TRBD2 (5 bases each). The CDR3 runs to 14 residues. The germline CDR1 and CDR2 sequences are DFQATT and SNEGSKA (reference sequence). With 3 bases removed from V and 4 bases from J, the gap between germline ends came to 16 bases. The CDR3 DNA sequence: TGCAGTGCTAGTTTCCAGGGTCGGAGGTACGAGCAGTACTTC. Protein: CSASFQGRRYEQYF.

The V gene is TRBV6-6, the J gene TRBJ1-6; D not certain. Germline V gene lookup returns CDR1 MNHNY and CDR2 SVGAGI (reference sequence). Trimming removed 7 bases from V and 0 bases from J, with 13 bases in between. The CDR3 runs to 16 residues. Here the CDR3 DNA reads TGTGCCAGCACCGCAGGTCTGAGCTCCTATAATTCACCCCTCCACTTT. Translating gives CASTAGLSSYNSPLHF.

J is TRBJ2-7 and V is TRBV18; D perhaps matches TRBD2 (8 bases). Germline CDR1 reads KGHSH; CDR2 reads LQKENI. This CDR3 is built from 18 residues. Trimming cost V 8 bases and J 0 bases, with 26 bases left between them. Here the CDR3 reads CASRKMQGELAVSYEQYF. The CDR3 bases are TGTGCCAGCCGGAAAATGCAGGGGGAACTAGCGGTCTCCTACGAGCAGTACTTC.

Remarks on this clone: Other DNA sequences from this sample encode an identical CDR3 as well. V is TRBV27 and J is TRBJ1-2; tentative D call: TRBD1 (5 bases). This CDR3 is 11 amino acids long. V dropped 6 bases and J dropped 4 bases, with 6 bases sitting between them. Per germline, CDR1 MNHEY and CDR2 SMNVEV (reference sequence). The CDR3 nucleotides read TGTGCCAGCAGCCAGGGCTATGGCTACACCTTC. This sequence encodes CASSQGYGYTF.

The chain has TRBV5-1 and TRBJ1-1; D not resolved. Trimming cost V 2 bases and J 4 bases, with 9 bases left between them. Per germline, CDR1 SGHRS and CDR2 YFSETQ. The CDR3 consists of 13 residues. DNA of the CDR3: TGCGCCAGCAGCTTCGTGGAGACCACTGAAGCTTTCTTT. Its protein product is CASSFVETTEAFF.

The genes are TRBV4-2 and TRBJ2-1; D unresolved. The germline V gene encodes CDR1 LGHNA and CDR2 YNFKEQ. The CDR3 sequence is 16 residues long. V was clipped by 0 bases and J by 5 bases, with 14 bases between them. CDR3 protein: CASSQEGRLLHNEQFF. The CDR3 DNA follows: TGTGCCAGCAGCCAAGAAGGTCGGCTGCTTCACAATGAGCAGTTCTTC.

This clone came up once. This chain links TRBV6-1 with TRBJ1-3; 7 positions agree with TRBD1. The CDR3 consists of 14 residues. Germline V gene data show CDR1 as MNHNS and CDR2 as SASEGT. The J segment lost 2 bases and the V segment lost 3 bases, leaving 1 base of the junction unmatched. In DNA form, the CDR3 reads TGTGCCAGCAGTGAGAGGGGGCCTGGAAACACCATATATTTT. This codes for CASSERGPGNTIYF.

This clone came up once. J is TRBJ1-6 and V is TRBV19, with 7 bases aligning to TRBD1. The CDR3 has 15 residues. V was clipped by 2 bases and J by 7 bases; unmatched bases: 5. The germline V gene has CDR1 LNHDA and CDR2 SQIVND (reference sequence). The CDR3 region is CASSIQDRPNSPLHF. The CDR3 nucleotides are TGTGCCAGTAGTATACAGGACAGGCCAAATTCACCCCTCCACTTT.

This chain connects TRBV18 to TRBJ1-1; possibly TRBD1 for D (6 bases). Germline V gene sequence: CDR1 KGHSH, CDR2 LQKENI. The CDR3 totals 15 residues. Trimming stripped 3 bases from V and 1 base from J, with 12 bases between. CDR3 loop: CASSPTQGRNTEAFF. DNA of the CDR3: TGTGCCAGCTCACCGACACAGGGTAGGAACACTGAAGCTTTCTTT.

V gene TRBV7-3 combines with J gene TRBJ2-1; TRBD2 is a possible D gene (6 bases). The V and J ends lost 3 bases and 4 bases respectively, with 13 bases between them. This CDR3 is built from 15 residues. Per germline, CDR1 SGHTA and CDR2 FQGTGA. CDR3 bases: TGTGCCAGCAGCTTGCTAGCGACTATATACAATGAGCAGTTCTTC. It codes for CASSLLATIYNEQFF.

The chain carries TRBV19 and TRBJ1-2; TRBD1 matches 12 bases. Trimming removed 9 bases from V and 4 bases from J; junction bases left unmatched: 18. CDR1 is LNHDA and CDR2 is SQIVND in the germline V gene (reference sequence). The CDR3 totals 18 residues. CDR3 sequence (DNA): TGTGCCAGCCAACGAAAATTTCCGGGACAGGGGGCTGGCTATGGCTACACCTTC. It specifies CASQRKFPGQGAGYGYTF.

This clone was seen only once. The rearrangement joins TRBV30 to TRBJ1-4, with D possibly being TRBD1 (6 bases). The CDR3 consists of 15 residues. V was shortened by 3 bases and J by 0 bases, with 11 bases between the two germline ends. Germline CDR1 is GTSNPN and CDR2 is SVGIG (reference sequence). The CDR3 bases are TGTGCCTGGAGGGGTACAGGGTCAACTAATGAAAAACTGTTTTTT. It is translated as CAWRGTGSTNEKLFF.

J is TRBJ2-3 and V is TRBV3-1 (or the pseudogene TRBV3-2), with 8 bases aligning to TRBD2. Germline lookup yields CDR1 LGHDT and CDR2 YNNKEL (reference sequence). Losses at the gene ends were 2 bases for V and 0 bases for J; bases not matched to a gene: 16. The CDR3 length is 20 residues. CDR3 sequence reads: CASSQPAWEQSSGSTDTQYF. The DNA for the CDR3 is TGTGCCAGCAGCCAACCCGCCTGGGAGCAATCTAGCGGGAGCACAGATACGCAGTATTTT.

The genes are TRBV6-5 and TRBJ2-1; 10 bases agree with TRBD2. The junction had 2 bases not matched to a gene; V was cut back by 7 bases and J by 2 bases. CDR3 length equals 14 residues. Per germline, CDR1 MNHEY and CDR2 SVGAGI. The DNA for the CDR3 is TGTGCCAGCAAACTAGCGGGGCCCTACAATGAGCAGTTCTTC. This encodes CASKLAGPYNEQFF.

The chain has TRBV5-1 and TRBJ2-2; the D is unclear. The CDR3 runs 12 residues. In germline, CDR1 is SGHRS, CDR2 YFSETQ. The V gene lost 4 bases and the J gene lost 6 bases, with 7 bases spanning the gap. CDR3 loop: CASSGESGELFF. CDR3 bases: TGCGCCAGCAGCGGGGAATCCGGGGAGCTGTTTTTT.

This clone showed up just a few times. V gene TRBV5-1 combines with J gene TRBJ1-2; D remains unclear. Germline V gives CDR1 SGHRS, CDR2 YFSETQ. This CDR3 is 13 amino acids long. V shed 0 bases and J shed 2 bases, with 5 bases lying between them. This chain's CDR3 is CASSLADNYGYTF. The CDR3 DNA reads TGCGCCAGCAGCTTGGCCGACAACTATGGCTACACCTTC.

This chain joins TRBV6-2 or TRBV6-3 and TRBJ2-3; D is uncertain. This CDR3 has 15 residues. Germline lookup yields CDR1 MNHEY and CDR2 SVGEGT. V was pared by 6 bases and J by 1 base, with 14 bases between. The CDR3 here is CASSSRPGGTDTQYF. The CDR3 bases are TGTGCCAGCAGCTCCCGCCCGGGCGGCACAGATACGCAGTATTTT.

The chain has TRBV9 and TRBJ2-7, with D perhaps matching TRBD1 (5 bases). This CDR3 comprises 15 residues. The V gene's germline CDR1 is SGDLS and CDR2 YYNGEE. Between the trimmed V and J ends, which lost 0 bases and 0 bases, there was a span of 10 bases. The CDR3 protein is CASSVATESSYEQYF. The CDR3, as DNA: TGTGCCAGCAGCGTAGCGACAGAAAGCTCCTACGAGCAGTACTTC.

The chain combines TRBV5-4 with TRBJ2-7; a weak D match, TRBD1 (5 bases). The V gene lost 2 bases and the J gene lost 0 bases, with 9 bases spanning the gap. This CDR3 is built from 14 residues. Germline CDR1 and CDR2: SGHNT and YYREEE (reference sequence). The CDR3 coding sequence is TGTGCCAGCAGCTTTGGGCAGGGCTCCTACGAGCAGTACTTC. The encoded protein is CASSFGQGSYEQYF.

The chain employs TRBV7-6 and TRBJ2-5; 11 bases align to TRBD2. Trimming took 3 bases from V and 2 from J; bases not matched to a gene: 8. This CDR3 spans 17 amino acids. CDR1 SGHVS and CDR2 FNYEAQ come from the germline V gene. The CDR3 DNA reads TGTGCCAGCAGCTTGGGCCGGACTAGCGGGTTACAAGAGACCCAGTACTTC. It yields the protein CASSLGRTSGLQETQYF.

The chain combines TRBV4-1 with TRBJ2-7; D gene unclear. Germline CDR1 reads MGHRA; CDR2 reads YSYEKL. V lost 4 bases and J lost 3, with 10 bases in between. CDR3 length equals 13 residues. The CDR3 region is CASSPTENYEQYF. Here the CDR3 DNA reads TGCGCCAGCAGCCCCACGGAGAACTACGAGCAGTACTTC.

As to this clone: At the DNA level, this CDR3 is encoded by other sequences in the same sample as well. The V and J genes are TRBV30 and TRBJ2-7, with no clear D. V lost 0 bases to trimming and J lost 4 bases, with 4 bases between them. CDR1 GTSNPN and CDR2 SVGIG come from the germline V gene (reference sequence). CDR3 length: 11 amino acids. This CDR3 reads CAWSVGYEQYF. The CDR3 DNA is TGTGCCTGGAGTGTGGGTTACGAGCAGTACTTC.

This chain joins TRBV4-1 and TRBJ2-2; unclear D gene. The CDR3 length is 17 residues. Germline lookup yields CDR1 MGHRA and CDR2 YSYEKL. V lost 1 base to trimming and J lost 2 bases, with 14 bases between them. The CDR3 loop reads CASSQGVFQSNTGELFF. The DNA for the CDR3 is TGCGCCAGCAGCCAAGGCGTCTTCCAGTCAAACACCGGGGAGCTGTTTTTT.